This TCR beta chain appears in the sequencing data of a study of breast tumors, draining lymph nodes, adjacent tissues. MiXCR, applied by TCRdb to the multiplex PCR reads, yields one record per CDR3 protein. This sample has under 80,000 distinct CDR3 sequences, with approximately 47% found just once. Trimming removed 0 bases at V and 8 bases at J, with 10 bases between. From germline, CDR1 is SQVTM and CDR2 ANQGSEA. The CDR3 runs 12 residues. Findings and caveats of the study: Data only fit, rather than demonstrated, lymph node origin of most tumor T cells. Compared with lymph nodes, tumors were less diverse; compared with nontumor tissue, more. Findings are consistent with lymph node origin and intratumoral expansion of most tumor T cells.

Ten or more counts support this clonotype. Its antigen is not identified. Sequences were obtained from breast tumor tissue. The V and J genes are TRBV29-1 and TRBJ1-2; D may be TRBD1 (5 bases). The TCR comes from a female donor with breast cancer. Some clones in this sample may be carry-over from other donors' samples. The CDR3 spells CSVEDVGDGYTF. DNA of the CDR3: TGCAGCGTTGAAGATGTAGGGGACGGCTACACCTTC.